A single sample is the source of the 20 T cell receptor beta chains below, sequenced in a study of beta chain features in type 1 diabetes. The authors reverse transcribed all of the isolated RNA, so sequencing captured expressed TCRB transcripts. Sequencing used immunoSEQ multiplex PCR; TCRdb keeps in-frame clones, though not all of them. The data show 810,000 or so clones, roughly 15% seen once. Sequencing was done on a sample of naive CD4+ T cells from blood. These receptor sequences come from a woman between 18 and 29 years old in good health.

This chain joins TRBV13 and TRBJ2-1; TRBD1 matches at 9 bases. V lost 1 base to trimming and J lost 12 bases; unmatched junction nucleotides: 10. This CDR3 comprises 15 residues. Germline V gene sequence: CDR1 PRHDT, CDR2 FYEKMQ (reference sequence). DNA of the CDR3: TGTGCCAGCAGCTTAGTCCCGGGACAGGGAGGACGGCAGTTCTTC. It is translated as CASSLVPGQGGRQFF.

The chain uses TRBV18 and TRBJ1-2, with a tentative D call TRBD1 (5 bases). Looked up from germline, CDR1 is KGHSH and CDR2 is LQKENI. Trimming removed 1 base from V and 6 bases from J, with 12 bases in between. The CDR3 sequence is 14 residues long. The CDR3 region has the DNA TGTGCCAGCTCACCACTTGCAGGGATGGATGGCTACACCTTC. This encodes CASSPLAGMDGYTF. The full variable domain, with the rest looked up from reference TRBV18 and TRBJ1-2, is NAGVMQNPRHLVRRRGQEARLRCSPMKGHSHVYWYRQLPEEGLKFMVYLQKENIIDESGMPKERFSAEFPKEGPSILRIQQVVRGDSAAYFCASSPLAGMDGYTFGSGTRLTVV.

The chain combines TRBV6-1 with TRBJ2-1, with D possibly matching TRBD1 (5 bases). V was shortened by 2 bases and J by 6 bases, with 23 bases between the two germline ends. Germline V gives CDR1 MNHNS, CDR2 SASEGT. CDR3 size: 18 residues. CDR3: CASSETGPPQLRANEQFF. CDR3 coding DNA: TGTGCCAGCAGTGAAACAGGACCCCCGCAGCTAAGGGCCAATGAGCAGTTCTTC.

This clone has a handful of counts. The CDR3 DNA is TGTGCCAGCAGTTACTCGGGACAGCCGAGCACAGATACGCAGTATTTT. Encoded protein: CASSYSGQPSTDTQYF. The rearrangement links TRBV6-5 to TRBJ2-3; 7 nucleotides agree with TRBD1. Trimming removed 0 bases from V and 0 bases from J; junction bases left unmatched: 3. Germline lookup yields CDR1 MNHEY and CDR2 SVGAGI. There are 16 residues in the CDR3.

V is TRBV6-5 and J is TRBJ2-7, with 7 nucleotides matching TRBD2. CDR1 and CDR2 from the germline V gene are MNHEY and SVGAGI. V trimming: 4 bases; J trimming: 0 bases; junction bases outside the gene matches: 9. The CDR3 totals 16 residues. The CDR3 sequence: CASSSKSGKSSYEQYF. CDR3 bases: TGTGCCAGCAGTTCCAAGAGCGGGAAGAGCTCCTACGAGCAGTACTTC.

This clone was observed a few times. This chain uses TRBV4-2 with TRBJ2-7; possible D gene TRBD1, 6 bases. The CDR3 sequence is 14 residues long. Trimming removed 2 bases from V and 1 base from J, with 9 bases in between. CDR1 is LGHNA, CDR2 YNFKEQ, per germline. CDR3 sequence: CASSQSGHSYEQYF. The CDR3 DNA reads TGTGCCAGCAGCCAATCGGGACATTCCTACGAGCAGTACTTC.

The chain joins TRBV29-1 to TRBJ2-7, with 11 bases matching TRBD2. The V gene end was trimmed by 5 bases and the J gene end by 2 bases; junction bases not matched to a gene: 2. The CDR3 length is 13 residues. Germline CDR1 reads SQVTM; CDR2 reads ANQGSEA. In DNA, the CDR3 is TGCAGCGTTAATAGCGGGAGGGCCTACGAGCAGTACTTC. Amino acids: CSVNSGRAYEQYF.

CDR3 residues: CASSLIAGDTPGELFF. DNA of the CDR3: TGTGCCAGCAGCCTTATAGCGGGAGACACCCCCGGGGAGCTGTTTTTT. The V call is TRBV4-2, the J call TRBJ2-2; 9 bases fit TRBD2. Germline trimming cut 4 bases from V and 6 bases from J; bases unmatched to any gene: 9. CDR3 length equals 16 residues. CDR1 is LGHNA, CDR2 YNFKEQ, per germline.

The rearrangement links TRBV27 to TRBJ2-5; no clear D. Germline V gives CDR1 MNHEY, CDR2 SMNVEV (reference sequence). V was trimmed by 10 bases and J by 2 bases, leaving 14 bases between them. The CDR3 is 13 residues long. The CDR3 DNA reads as TGTGCCACCAAACGCTCCAGACAAGAGACCCAGTACTTC. It codes for CATKRSRQETQYF.

This clone was seen only a few times. The V gene is TRBV6-6, the J gene TRBJ2-2; 11 bases fit TRBD1. Trimming cost V 7 bases and J 10 bases; bases outside gene matches: 8. The CDR3 is 14 residues long. Germline assignment: CDR1 MNHNY and CDR2 SVGAGI (reference sequence). The CDR3 spells CASKGQGAPMELFF. CDR3 in DNA: TGTGCCAGCAAAGGACAGGGGGCGCCTATGGAGCTGTTTTTT.

Only a few counts were recorded for this clone. V and J are TRBV7-9 and TRBJ1-2; D gene ambiguous. Trimming removed 2 bases at V and 4 bases at J, with 11 bases between. CDR3 size: 14 residues. CDR1 is SEHNR and CDR2 is FQNEAQ in the germline V gene (reference sequence). CDR3 region: CASSLTATVYGYTF. CDR3 sequence (DNA): TGTGCCAGCAGCTTAACAGCGACGGTCTATGGCTACACCTTC. The full variable domain, its missing parts supplied by reference TRBV7-9 and TRBJ1-2, is DTGVSQNPRHKITKRGQNVTFRCDPISEHNRLYWYRQTLGQGPEFLTYFQNEAQLEKSRLLSDRFSAERPKGSFSTLEIQRTEQGDSAMYLCASSLTATVYGYTFGSGTRLTVV.

V usage is TRBV27 and J usage is TRBJ1-2; 7 nucleotides align to TRBD1. Germline V gene lookup returns CDR1 MNHEY and CDR2 SMNVEV (reference sequence). The CDR3 runs 13 residues. V lost 5 bases to trimming and J lost 6 bases; unmatched junction nucleotides: 6. CDR3 nucleotides: TGTGCCAGCAGTAGGTCTGACAGGGATGGCTACACCTTC. Its protein product is CASSRSDRDGYTF.

The chain links TRBV7-9 to TRBJ2-7; D call uncertain. CDR3 size: 10 residues. Germline V CDR1 and CDR2: SEHNR, FQNEAQ (reference sequence). V gave up 8 bases and J gave up 6 bases, with 8 bases separating them. The CDR3 loop is CASGAIEQYF. The DNA of the CDR3 is TGTGCCAGCGGAGCTATCGAGCAGTACTTC.

This clone has only a few counts. The genes are TRBV7-9 and TRBJ2-1; 10 bases map to TRBD2. With 2 bases clipped from V and 4 bases from J, the junction kept 2 bases outside the gene matches. The CDR3 has 15 amino acids. Per the germline V gene, CDR1 is SEHNR and CDR2 is FQNEAQ (reference sequence). The CDR3 nucleotides read TGTGCCAGCAGCTTACAGCGGGAGGGTTACAATGAGCAGTTCTTC. It yields the protein CASSLQREGYNEQFF.

In its sample, this clone was seen a few times. The rearrangement links TRBV28 to TRBJ2-7; the D is unclear. Per the germline V gene, CDR1 is MDHEN and CDR2 is SYDVKM. This CDR3 is built from 13 residues. Trimming left V 2 bases short and J 6 bases short, with 11 bases between. The CDR3 loop reads CASSLIPAGEQYF. CDR3 in DNA: TGTGCCAGCAGTTTAATCCCGGCAGGCGAGCAGTACTTC.

A few counts support this clone. This chain uses TRBV18 with TRBJ2-4; D may be TRBD1 or TRBD2 (5 bases each). This CDR3 has 17 amino acids. Germline values: CDR1 KGHSH, CDR2 LQKENI. The V end was cut by 5 bases, the J end by 0 bases, with 17 bases between. DNA of the CDR3: TGTGCCAGCTCAGCTAAAGGGGACCCTCTAGCCAAAAACATTCAGTACTTC. Its protein is CASSAKGDPLAKNIQYF.

This clone has more than one count but fewer than ten. The junction shows a germline mismatch at one end, possibly a read error. The chain recombines TRBV7-7 with TRBJ2-1; D may be TRBD2 (5 bases). The CDR3 covers 15 residues. From germline, CDR1 is SSHAT and CDR2 FNYEAQ (reference sequence). The CDR3 nucleotides read TGTGCTAGCAGCCCCGGACTGGCAACTTACAATGAGCAGTTCTTC. Encoded protein: CASSPGLATYNEQFF.

This chain joins TRBV10-3 and TRBJ2-6, with D perhaps matching TRBD2 (6 bases). This CDR3 region has 17 residues. V was trimmed by 2 bases and J by 4 bases, leaving 15 bases between them. CDR1 and CDR2 from the germline V gene are ENHRY and SYGVKD. The CDR3 DNA follows: TGTGCCATCAGTGAGGTGCGGCGGGGCTCCGGGGCCAACGTCCTGACTTTC. Translating gives CAISEVRRGSGANVLTF.

This clone has more than one count but fewer than ten. The V and J genes are TRBV10-3 and TRBJ2-7; possibly TRBD1 or TRBD2 for D (5 bases each). Trimming cost V 10 bases and J 4 bases, with 20 bases left between them. Germline CDR1 is ENHRY and CDR2 is SYGVKD. This CDR3 has 14 residues. The CDR3 spells CATSAEGLGYEQYF. Here the CDR3 DNA reads TGTGCCACCTCCGCAGAGGGGCTCGGGTACGAGCAGTACTTC.

The CDR3 region is CASSQDRGQQETQYF. CDR3 bases: TGCGCCAGCAGCCAAGATCGTGGGCAGCAAGAGACCCAGTACTTC. The rearrangement uses TRBV4-1 and TRBJ2-5; D is uncertain. The V and J ends lost 0 bases and 2 bases respectively, with 10 bases between them. CDR1 and CDR2 from the germline V gene are MGHRA and YSYEKL. The CDR3 sequence is 15 residues long.